A selection of T cell receptor beta chains follows, all from one sample in a study of identical twins. TCRdb re-derived calls from the 5' RACE reads in MiXCR, one entry per CDR3 protein. The sample consists of 1.5 million to 2 million distinct CDR3 sequences, less than 40% of them appearing once. Specimen: cord blood. The receptor source for this set is a newborn girl in good health. The CDR3 runs from the conserved cysteine through the conserved F or W. Each record gives: J gene, clone size, D gene, V gene, CDR3 protein, CDR3 DNA. A D gene is named only where the DNA matches it firmly. Rows may omit the clone size; those that give it use once, few, many or a size class.

j_gene: TRBJ2-3; abundance: NA; d_gene: TRBD2; v_gene: TRBV30; CDR3aa: CAWDAVWTSETDTQYF; CDR3nt: TGTGCCTGGGACGCGGTTTGGACTAGCGAAACAGATACGCAGTATTTT
j_gene: TRBJ2-7; abundance: many; d_gene: NA; v_gene: TRBV3-1; CDR3aa: CASSQATYEQYF; CDR3nt: TGTGCCAGCAGCCAAGCCACCTACGAGCAGTACTTC
j_gene: TRBJ1-5; abundance: NA; d_gene: TRBD1; v_gene: TRBV27; CDR3aa: CASSSSTGAYSNQPQHF; CDR3nt: TGTGCCAGCAGTTCCTCGACAGGGGCTTATAGCAATCAGCCCCAGCATTTT
j_gene: TRBJ1-5; abundance: NA; d_gene: NA; v_gene: TRBV28; CDR3aa: CASRLGERFNQPQHF; CDR3nt: TGTGCCAGCAGGTTGGGGGAGAGGTTCAATCAGCCCCAGCATTTT
j_gene: TRBJ2-5; abundance: few; d_gene: NA; v_gene: TRBV5-1; CDR3aa: CASRFSGLEETQYF; CDR3nt: TGCGCCAGCAGGTTTTCCGGACTGGAAGAGACCCAGTACTTC
j_gene: TRBJ2-7; abundance: few; d_gene: NA; v_gene: TRBV4-1; CDR3aa: CASSHLLDKNNEQYF; CDR3nt: TGCGCCAGCAGCCACCTCCTGGACAAGAACAATGAGCAGTACTTC
j_gene: TRBJ2-7; abundance: few; d_gene: NA; v_gene: TRBV9; CDR3aa: CASSSSTENYEQYF; CDR3nt: TGTGCCAGCAGCTCTTCGACAGAAAACTACGAGCAGTACTTC
j_gene: TRBJ1-2; abundance: NA; d_gene: TRBD1; v_gene: TRBV7-9; CDR3aa: CASKKDRDYGYTF; CDR3nt: TGTGCCAGCAAAAAGGACAGGGACTATGGCTACACCTTC
j_gene: TRBJ2-3; abundance: NA; d_gene: NA; v_gene: TRBV4-1; CDR3aa: CASSQALPITDTQYF; CDR3nt: TGCGCCAGCAGCCAAGCCCTACCCATCACAGATACGCAGTATTTT
j_gene: TRBJ2-4; abundance: NA; d_gene: NA; v_gene: TRBV7-9; CDR3aa: CASSSPGDRNIQYF; CDR3nt: TGTGCCAGCAGCTCACCGGGAGACAGAAACATTCAGTACTTC
j_gene: TRBJ1-2; abundance: few; d_gene: NA; v_gene: TRBV19; CDR3aa: CASTKNYGYTF; CDR3nt: TGTGCCAGTACCAAAAACTATGGCTACACCTTC
j_gene: TRBJ2-1; abundance: NA; d_gene: TRBD2; v_gene: TRBV18; CDR3aa: CASSPPLGTSLYNEQFF; CDR3nt: TGTGCCAGCTCACCACCTTTGGGGACTAGTTTATACAATGAGCAGTTCTTC
j_gene: TRBJ2-4; abundance: many; d_gene: NA; v_gene: TRBV5-1; CDR3aa: CASSFRGGSLAKNIQYF; CDR3nt: TGCGCCAGCAGCTTTCGCGGCGGCTCTCTAGCCAAAAACATTCAGTACTTC
j_gene: TRBJ2-1; abundance: NA; d_gene: NA; v_gene: TRBV3-1; CDR3aa: CASSQRLQQFF; CDR3nt: TGTGCCAGCAGCCAGCGACTTCAGCAGTTCTTC
j_gene: TRBJ2-5; abundance: NA; d_gene: NA; v_gene: TRBV9; CDR3aa: CASSVAPRGAGETQYF; CDR3nt: TGTGCCAGCAGCGTAGCTCCCAGGGGAGCGGGGGAGACCCAGTACTTC
j_gene: TRBJ1-2; abundance: many; d_gene: TRBD1; v_gene: TRBV7-2; CDR3aa: CASSLGGTGGYGYTF; CDR3nt: TGTGCCAGCAGCTTAGGCGGGACAGGGGGCTATGGCTACACCTTC
j_gene: TRBJ1-2; abundance: many; d_gene: NA; v_gene: TRBV6-1; CDR3aa: CASSEVWGYGYTF; CDR3nt: TGTGCCAGCAGTGAAGTATGGGGCTATGGCTACACCTTC
j_gene: TRBJ2-3; abundance: NA; d_gene: NA; v_gene: TRBV12-3/TRBV12-4; CDR3aa: CACSYSGPTDTQYF; CDR3nt: TGTGCCTGCAGCTATAGCGGCCCCACAGATACGCAGTATTTT
j_gene: TRBJ1-2; abundance: NA; d_gene: NA; v_gene: TRBV20-1; CDR3aa: CSARDWLGQGHARGYGYTF; CDR3nt: TGCAGTGCTAGAGATTGGTTAGGTCAGGGTCATGCCCGGGGCTATGGCTACACCTTC
j_gene: TRBJ2-1; abundance: few; d_gene: NA; v_gene: TRBV7-9; CDR3aa: CASSLIAPDYNEQFF; CDR3nt: TGTGCCAGCAGCTTAATCGCGCCGGACTACAATGAGCAGTTCTTC
j_gene: TRBJ1-2; abundance: many; d_gene: NA; v_gene: TRBV4-1; CDR3aa: CASSQGTPGSSYGYTF; CDR3nt: TGCGCCAGCAGCCAAGGGACTCCCGGATCCTCCTATGGCTACACCTTC
j_gene: TRBJ1-6; abundance: few; d_gene: NA; v_gene: TRBV7-9; CDR3aa: CASSSPGNRYNSPLHF; CDR3nt: TGTGCCAGCAGCTCCCCAGGGAATAGGTATAATTCACCCCTCCACTTT
j_gene: TRBJ1-2; abundance: NA; d_gene: TRBD1; v_gene: TRBV29-1; CDR3aa: CSVIGTGYGYTF; CDR3nt: TGCAGCGTCATCGGGACAGGCTATGGCTACACCTTC
j_gene: TRBJ2-1; abundance: few; d_gene: NA; v_gene: TRBV5-1; CDR3aa: CASSPLGARDTEQFF; CDR3nt: TGCGCCAGCAGCCCTCTAGGGGCTAGGGATACTGAGCAGTTCTTC
j_gene: TRBJ1-2; abundance: NA; d_gene: NA; v_gene: TRBV12-3/TRBV12-4; CDR3aa: CASSPRRLPYGYTF; CDR3nt: TGTGCCAGCAGTCCCCGCAGGCTACCCTATGGCTACACCTTC
j_gene: TRBJ1-1; abundance: NA; d_gene: TRBD1; v_gene: TRBV10-3; CDR3aa: CVISYGQGNTEAFF; CDR3nt: TGTGTCATCAGCTACGGACAGGGGAACACTGAAGCTTTCTTT